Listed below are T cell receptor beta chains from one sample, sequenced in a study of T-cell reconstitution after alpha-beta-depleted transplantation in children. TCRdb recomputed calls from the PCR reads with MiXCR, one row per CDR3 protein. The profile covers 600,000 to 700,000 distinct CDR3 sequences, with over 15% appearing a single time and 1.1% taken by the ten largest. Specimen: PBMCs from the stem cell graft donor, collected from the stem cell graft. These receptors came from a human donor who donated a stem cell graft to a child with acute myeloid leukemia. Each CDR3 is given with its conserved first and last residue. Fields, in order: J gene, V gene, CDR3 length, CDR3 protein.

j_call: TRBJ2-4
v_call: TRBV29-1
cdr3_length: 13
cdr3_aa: CSVLPGQGNIQYF

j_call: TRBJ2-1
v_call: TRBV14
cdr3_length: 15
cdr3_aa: CASSQKGIPYNEQFF

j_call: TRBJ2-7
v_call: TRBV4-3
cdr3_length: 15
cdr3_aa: CASSQDTGLSYEQYF

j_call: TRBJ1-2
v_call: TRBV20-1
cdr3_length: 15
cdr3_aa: CSAFPLRDREYGYTF

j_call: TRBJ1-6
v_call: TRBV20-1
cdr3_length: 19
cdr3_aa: CSARETGTWTPSYNSPLHF

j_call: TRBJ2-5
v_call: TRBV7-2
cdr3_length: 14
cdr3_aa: CASSPFGSEETQYF

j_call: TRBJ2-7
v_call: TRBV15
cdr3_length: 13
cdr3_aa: CATSREELGKQYF

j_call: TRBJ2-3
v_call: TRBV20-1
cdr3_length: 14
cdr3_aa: CSARRGPRTDTQYF

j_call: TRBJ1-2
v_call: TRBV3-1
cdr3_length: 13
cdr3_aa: CASTLRQGHGYTF

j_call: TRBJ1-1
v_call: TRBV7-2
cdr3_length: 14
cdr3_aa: CASSSQGLWTEAFF

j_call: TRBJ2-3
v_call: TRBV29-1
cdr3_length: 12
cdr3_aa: CSAQGGGDTQYF

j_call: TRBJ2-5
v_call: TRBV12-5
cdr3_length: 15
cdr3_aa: CASGRPSHSQETQYF

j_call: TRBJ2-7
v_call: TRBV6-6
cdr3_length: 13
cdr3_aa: CASSFLEGYEQYF

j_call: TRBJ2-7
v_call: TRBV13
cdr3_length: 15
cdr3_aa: CASSLEPGISYEQYF

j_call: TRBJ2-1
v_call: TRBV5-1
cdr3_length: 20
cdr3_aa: CASSLVLQGRTLGVYNEQFF

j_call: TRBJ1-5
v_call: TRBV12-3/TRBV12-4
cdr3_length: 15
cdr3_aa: CASSLQGASSQPQHF

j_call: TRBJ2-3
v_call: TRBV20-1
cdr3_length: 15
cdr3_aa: CSASPSSGNTDTQYF

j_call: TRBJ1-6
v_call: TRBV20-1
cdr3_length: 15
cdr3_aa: CSVPEAGNYNSPLHF

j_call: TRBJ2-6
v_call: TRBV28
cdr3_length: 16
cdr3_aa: CASSRTGWGGANVLTF

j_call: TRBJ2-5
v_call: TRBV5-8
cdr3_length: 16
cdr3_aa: CASSLDIRGGRETQYF

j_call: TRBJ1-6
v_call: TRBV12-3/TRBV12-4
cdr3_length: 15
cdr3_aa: CASRRAQTGRSPLHF

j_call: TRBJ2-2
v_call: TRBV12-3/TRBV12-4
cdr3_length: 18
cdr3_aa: CASSSNTYGTANTGELFF

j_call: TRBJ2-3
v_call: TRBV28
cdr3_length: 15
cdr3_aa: CASSPHGPSTDTQYF

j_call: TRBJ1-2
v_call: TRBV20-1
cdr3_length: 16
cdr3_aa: CSARYIRTGGGYGYTF

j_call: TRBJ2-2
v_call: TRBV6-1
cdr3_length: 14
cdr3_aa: CASSLRVNTGELFF

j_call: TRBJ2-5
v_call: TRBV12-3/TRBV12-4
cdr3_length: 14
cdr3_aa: CASSFLAGEETQYF

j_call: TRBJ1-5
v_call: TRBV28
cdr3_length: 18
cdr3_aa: CASSPPAYGTGFNQPQHF

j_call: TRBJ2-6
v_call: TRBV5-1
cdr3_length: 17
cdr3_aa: CASSLGGTQPGANVLTF

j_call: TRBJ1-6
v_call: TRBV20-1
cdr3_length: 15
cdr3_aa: CSARAGQGRNSPLHF

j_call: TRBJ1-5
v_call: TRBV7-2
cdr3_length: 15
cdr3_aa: CASSLETAGWQPQHF

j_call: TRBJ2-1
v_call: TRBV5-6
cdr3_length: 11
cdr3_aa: CASSLTNEQFF

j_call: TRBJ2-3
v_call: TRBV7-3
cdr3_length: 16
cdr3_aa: CASSPRGGAPTDTQYF

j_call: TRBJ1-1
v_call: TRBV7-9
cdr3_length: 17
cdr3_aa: CASSLGRTAFMNTEAFF

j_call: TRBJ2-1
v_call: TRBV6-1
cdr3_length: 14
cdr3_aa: CASQGGAGYNEQFF

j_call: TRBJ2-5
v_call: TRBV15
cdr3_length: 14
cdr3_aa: CATSEGRSQETQYF

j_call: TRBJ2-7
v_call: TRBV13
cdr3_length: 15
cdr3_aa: CASSSLLAGGYEQYF

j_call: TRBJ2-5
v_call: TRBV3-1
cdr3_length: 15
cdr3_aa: CASSPSAGEKETQYF

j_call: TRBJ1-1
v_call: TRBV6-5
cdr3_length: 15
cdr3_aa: CASSRGPGPRLEAFF

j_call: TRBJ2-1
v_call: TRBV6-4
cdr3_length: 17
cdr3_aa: CASSDSNTGASYNEQFF

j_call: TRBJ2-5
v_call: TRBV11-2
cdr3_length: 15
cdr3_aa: CASSFYGGGQETQYF

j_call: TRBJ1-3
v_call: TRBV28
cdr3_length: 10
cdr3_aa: CASKGNTIYF

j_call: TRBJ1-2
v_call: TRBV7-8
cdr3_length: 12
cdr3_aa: CASSLSRVGYTF

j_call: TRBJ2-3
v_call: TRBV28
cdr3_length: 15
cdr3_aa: CASSLLGTSRDTQYF

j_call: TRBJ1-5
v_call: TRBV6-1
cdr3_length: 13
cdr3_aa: CASRLDRNQPQHF

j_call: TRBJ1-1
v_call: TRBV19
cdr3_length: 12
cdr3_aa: CASGQLNTEAFF

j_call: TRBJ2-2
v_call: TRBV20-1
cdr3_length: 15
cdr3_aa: CSARRDRADTGELFF

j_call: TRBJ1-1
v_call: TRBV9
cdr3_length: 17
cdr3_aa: CASSVPVVKMGFPEAFF

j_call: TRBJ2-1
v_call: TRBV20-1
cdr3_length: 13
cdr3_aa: CSAREGGGSEQFF

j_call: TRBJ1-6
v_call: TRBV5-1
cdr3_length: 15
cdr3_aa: CASSFTREGNSPLHF

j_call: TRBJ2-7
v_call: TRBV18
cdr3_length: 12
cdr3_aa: CASSPQWDEQYF